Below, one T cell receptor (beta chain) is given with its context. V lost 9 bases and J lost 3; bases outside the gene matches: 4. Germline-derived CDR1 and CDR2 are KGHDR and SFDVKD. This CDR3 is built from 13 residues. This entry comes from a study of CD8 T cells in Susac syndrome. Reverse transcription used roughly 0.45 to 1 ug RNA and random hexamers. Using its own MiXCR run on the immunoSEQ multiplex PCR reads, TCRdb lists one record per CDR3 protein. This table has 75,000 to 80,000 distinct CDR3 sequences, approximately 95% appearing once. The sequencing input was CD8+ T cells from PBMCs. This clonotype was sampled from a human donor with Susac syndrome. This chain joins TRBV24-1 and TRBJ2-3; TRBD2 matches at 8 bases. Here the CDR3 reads CATGPGGTDTQYF. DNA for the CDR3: TGTGCCACCGGCCCGGGGGGGACAGATACGCAGTATTTT.